The T cell receptor beta chain described here comes from a study of blood T cell repertoires in COVID-19. As for the study in general: The cDNA or gDNA used as material had been derived from T cells, B-cell-depleted T cells, or PBMCs.

V shed 5 bases, J shed 5 bases, and the junction held 6 bases outside the gene matches. The CDR3 totals 15 residues. Germline V CDR1 and CDR2: MNHEY, SMNVEV (reference sequence). Per the study methods: Researchers report that nucleated cell counts were estimated from reference gene primer amplification. The table came from immunoSEQ multiplex PCR; TCRdb's copy has only in-frame clones and leaves some out. That table gives V, J and clone size, and the DNA gave D and trimming. The table records 250,000 or so clones, about 88% of them present only once. The receptor comes from a woman in her thirties or forties who had recovered from COVID-19. This chain joins TRBV27 and TRBJ1-6, with 7 positions matching TRBD1. Sequencing was carried out using peripheral blood. CDR3: CASSPGTANNSPLHF. As DNA, the CDR3 is TGTGCCAGCAGTCCCGGGACAGCAAATAATTCACCCCTCCACTTT.